Sequencing of this TCR beta chain was carried out in a study of T cells in Graves' hyperthyroidism and ophthalmopathy. The diagnostic basis comprised clinical symptoms, serum thyroxine and TRAb, thyroid ultrasound and orbital computed tomography. General study findings and limits: Ophthalmopathy was told apart from stable hyperthyroidism by a 13 V-J model. Blood also contained most expanded thyroid clonotypes above 0.001.

Amplified regions were TCR beta CDR3 sequences from RNA transcripts. An initial round of RT-PCR targeting the TCR CDR3 relied on the HTBI primer set. TCRdb processed the multiplex PCR reads anew with MiXCR; each CDR3 protein has one entry. In the table there are about 350,000 distinct CDR3 sequences, roughly 18% of which are singletons. This clonotype was counted ten times or more. Its antigen is undetermined. V shed 0 bases and J shed 4 bases, with 11 bases lying between them. Germline V gene lookup returns CDR1 SGDLS and CDR2 YYNGEE. This CDR3 is 14 amino acids long. The clonotype comes from a woman in her thirties or forties with Graves' ophthalmopathy. The source material was blood. The rearrangement joins TRBV9 to TRBJ2-7; D perhaps matches TRBD1 (5 bases). The CDR3 coding sequence is TGTGCCAGCAGCGTAGGCCAGGGAACTTACGAGCAGTACTTC. Encoded protein: CASSVGQGTYEQYF. Using reference TRBV9 and TRBJ2-7 for the parts outside the CDR3, the full variable domain is DSGVTQTPKHLITATGQRVTLRCSPRSGDLSVYWYQQSLDQGLQFLIQYYNGEERAKGNILERFSAQQFPDLHSELNLSSLELGDSALYFCASSVGQGTYEQYFGPGTRLTVT.